These 28 T cell receptor beta chains share one sample of origin, sequenced in a study of T-cell reconstitution after alpha-beta-depleted transplantation in children. A library of TCRbeta sequences, prepared with unique molecular identifiers, was generated. MiXCR was run by TCRdb on the PCR reads, yielding one entry per CDR3 protein. The sample has 350,000 to 400,000 distinct CDR3 sequences, roughly 22% seen once. The specimen was PBMCs from the stem cell graft donor, collected from the stem cell graft. All receptors come from a human donor who donated a stem cell graft to a child with acute myeloid leukemia.

The chain joins TRBV13 to TRBJ2-3; 8 bases agree with TRBD2. V shed 3 bases, J shed 1 base, and the junction held 3 bases outside the gene matches. This CDR3 spans 15 amino acids. Per the germline V gene, CDR1 is PRHDT and CDR2 is FYEKMQ (reference sequence). CDR3 region: CASSFLGRGTDTQYF. For the CDR3, the DNA is TGTGCCAGCAGCTTCCTCGGGAGGGGCACAGATACGCAGTATTTT.

This clonotype was detected only a few times. The chain carries TRBV18 and TRBJ1-1, with D hard to call. Germline CDR1 is KGHSH and CDR2 is LQKENI. Between the trimmed V and J ends, which lost 2 bases and 5 bases, there was a span of 9 bases. There are 13 residues in the CDR3. In DNA form, the CDR3 reads TGTGCCAGCTCACCAGGTTTGGAGACTGAAGCTTTCTTT. Protein: CASSPGLETEAFF.

In its sample, this clonotype was seen a few times. V usage is TRBV5-1 and J usage is TRBJ1-1; D call uncertain. V was cut by 0 bases and J by 6 bases, with 9 bases left in between. The CDR3 has 13 residues. Per germline, CDR1 SGHRS and CDR2 YFSETQ. The CDR3 here is CASSLERDSEAFF. CDR3 nucleotide sequence: TGCGCCAGCAGCTTGGAAAGGGATTCTGAAGCTTTCTTT.

Here the CDR3 reads CAVTSGNYNEQFF. In DNA, the CDR3 is TGTGCCGTCACTAGCGGTAACTACAATGAGCAGTTCTTC. The chain recombines TRBV10-3 with TRBJ2-1; 8 nucleotides align to TRBD2. After removal of 11 bases from V and 3 bases from J, the junction contained 6 bases not matched to a gene. The CDR3 runs 13 residues. The V gene's germline CDR1 is ENHRY and CDR2 SYGVKD.

This clonotype has more than one count but fewer than ten. The chain joins TRBV6-5 to TRBJ2-4; D is unresolved. The V end was cut by 7 bases, the J end by 6 bases, with 7 bases between. Germline assignment: CDR1 MNHEY and CDR2 SVGAGI. The CDR3 loop spans 11 amino acids. The CDR3 protein is CASMTRNIQYF. The CDR3 DNA follows: TGTGCCAGCATGACTCGAAACATTCAGTACTTC.

This clonotype was observed a handful of times. V and J are TRBV4-2 and TRBJ2-2; D is possibly TRBD1 (5 bases). Germline V lookup: CDR1 LGHNA, CDR2 YNFKEQ. Trimming took off 0 bases at V and 3 bases at J, with 11 bases between the two ends. This CDR3 region has 16 residues. CDR3 sequence (DNA): TGTGCCAGCAGCCAAGACTGGGGCTCCTACACCGGGGAGCTGTTTTTT. It yields the protein CASSQDWGSYTGELFF.

This clonotype was counted ten times or more. The chain has TRBV4-3 and TRBJ2-1, with 9 positions matching TRBD2. Unmatched junction bases numbered 1, after V lost 0 bases and J lost 7 bases. CDR3 size: 14 residues. Germline V gene lookup returns CDR1 LGHNA and CDR2 YSLEER. In DNA form, the CDR3 reads TGCGCCAGCAGCCAAGATAGCGGGAGTAATGAGCAGTTCTTC. As protein: CASSQDSGSNEQFF.

This clonotype has only a few counts. The chain links TRBV5-1 to TRBJ1-2; TRBD1 matches 11 bases. V was pared by 2 bases and J by 7 bases, with 10 bases of the junction left unmatched. Germline V gene lookup returns CDR1 SGHRS and CDR2 YFSETQ. The CDR3 is made up of 16 amino acids. CDR3 DNA sequence: TGCGCCAGCAGCTTTGCGGACAGGGGGCTAATCTCTGGCTACACCTTC. It yields the protein CASSFADRGLISGYTF.

The chain is built from TRBV12-3 or TRBV12-4 and TRBJ2-7, with 15 positions matching TRBD2. The CDR3 runs 15 residues. J gave up 6 bases and V 5 bases, and 5 bases lay outside the gene matches. In DNA form, the CDR3 reads TGTGCCAGCAGTCCCCAGGGACTAGCGGGAGGCGAGCAGTACTTC. This encodes CASSPQGLAGGEQYF.

A few counts support this clonotype. The V and J genes are TRBV20-1 and TRBJ2-5, with D possibly matching TRBD2 (5 bases). V was shortened by 1 base and J by 7 bases, with 13 bases between the two germline ends. Germline V gene lookup returns CDR1 DFQATT and CDR2 SNEGSKA (reference sequence). The CDR3 consists of 13 residues. The CDR3 DNA reads TGCAGTGCTAGAGGTCCGGGATATGGGACCCAGTACTTC. Translated, it gives CSARGPGYGTQYF.

This clonotype was counted ten times or more. J is TRBJ2-7 and V is TRBV5-5; D ambiguous. Germline CDR1 reads SGHKS; CDR2 reads YYEKEE (reference sequence). Trimming took off 1 base at V and 1 base at J, with 6 bases between the two ends. This CDR3 has 13 amino acids. CDR3 in DNA: TGTGCCAGCAGCTTGTCCGTTTCCTACGAGCAGTACTTC. Translating it yields CASSLSVSYEQYF.

The chain has TRBV20-1 and TRBJ2-2, with D possibly TRBD1 on 5 matching bases. CDR1 is DFQATT and CDR2 is SNEGSKA in the germline V gene (reference sequence). V was cut by 1 base and J by 1 base, with 7 bases left in between. CDR3 length equals 14 residues. This chain's CDR3 is CSARGQLNTGELFF. DNA of the CDR3: TGCAGTGCTAGAGGACAGCTGAACACCGGGGAGCTGTTTTTT.

This clonotype was observed a handful of times. The chain recombines TRBV20-1 with TRBJ2-1; TRBD2 matches at 11 bases. This CDR3 has 14 amino acids. Germline assignment: CDR1 DFQATT and CDR2 SNEGSKA (reference sequence). V lost 6 bases and J lost 5; bases outside the gene matches: 6. CDR3 sequence: CSAELAGVNNEQFF. The CDR3 coding sequence is TGCAGTGCCGAACTAGCGGGAGTAAACAATGAGCAGTTCTTC.

This clonotype appeared many times. V usage is TRBV12-3 or TRBV12-4 and J usage is TRBJ2-3, with 15 bases identical to TRBD2. V shed 7 bases and J 4 bases; nucleotides not matched to a gene: 6. The CDR3 is 16 amino acids. Here the CDR3 reads CASTPGLAGGSDTQYF. CDR3 sequence (DNA): TGTGCCAGCACCCCGGGACTAGCGGGAGGTTCAGATACGCAGTATTTT.

V usage is TRBV12-3 or TRBV12-4 and J usage is TRBJ2-7; 7 bases map to TRBD1. V gave up 6 bases and J gave up 3 bases; unmatched junction bases: 5. The CDR3 runs 13 residues. CDR3 in amino acids: CASSIDRVYEQYF. CDR3 in DNA: TGTGCCAGCAGCATAGACAGGGTCTACGAGCAGTACTTC.

The table lists this clonotype with a few counts. The chain has TRBV27 and TRBJ1-2; D ambiguous. Trimming cost V 2 bases and J 3 bases, with 13 bases left between them. Germline V CDR1 and CDR2: MNHEY, SMNVEV (reference sequence). The CDR3 runs 15 residues. The CDR3 loop reads CASSLTGLLHYGYTF. The CDR3 region has the DNA TGTGCCAGCAGTTTAACCGGGCTTTTACACTATGGCTACACCTTC.

This chain's CDR3 is CASSSGTEAGEQYF. CDR3 nucleotide sequence: TGCGCCAGCAGCTCCGGGACAGAGGCAGGCGAGCAGTACTTC. The rearrangement links TRBV5-1 to TRBJ2-7, with 7 bases that match TRBD1. The CDR3 length is 14 residues. V was pared by 3 bases and J by 6 bases, with 9 bases of the junction left unmatched. Germline assignment: CDR1 SGHRS and CDR2 YFSETQ.

CDR3 region: CASSPRNTEAFF. The CDR3 coding sequence is TGTGCCAGCAGCCCCCGGAACACTGAAGCTTTCTTT. V is TRBV28 and J is TRBJ1-1; D gene ambiguous. CDR1 is MDHEN and CDR2 is SYDVKM in the germline V gene. The V and J ends lost 6 bases and 1 base respectively, with 6 bases between them. CDR3 length: 12 residues.

This clonotype was counted ten times or more. The DNA for the CDR3 is TGTGCCAGCAGTCTGACAGGGGATTCTGGCTACACCTTC. This gives the protein CASSLTGDSGYTF. This sequence joins TRBV28 and TRBJ1-2, with 8 bases aligning to TRBD1. Germline V lookup: CDR1 MDHEN, CDR2 SYDVKM. Trimming took 5 bases from V and 7 from J; bases not matched to a gene: 6. CDR3 length: 13 residues.

The V call is TRBV29-1, the J call TRBJ1-1; 7 positions match TRBD1. Trimming cost V 7 bases and J 0 bases; bases outside gene matches: 11. Germline-derived CDR1 and CDR2 are SQVTM and ANQGSEA. The CDR3 runs to 15 residues. This chain's CDR3 is CSAVGTENLNTEAFF. The CDR3 DNA follows: TGCAGCGCTGTGGGGACAGAGAACCTGAACACTGAAGCTTTCTTT.

V usage is TRBV12-3 or TRBV12-4 and J usage is TRBJ2-5; D could derive from TRBD1 or TRBD2 (5 bases each). CDR3 length: 13 residues. V lost 7 bases and J lost 2, with 11 bases in between. CDR3 sequence: CASKHGGQETQYF. In DNA form, the CDR3 reads TGTGCCAGCAAACATGGGGGACAAGAGACCCAGTACTTC.

This clonotype has ten or more counts. The CDR3 coding sequence is TGCAGTGCTAGACCGGGACTAGCGGGAGCTGTCAATGAGCAGTTCTTC. Amino acid sequence: CSARPGLAGAVNEQFF. The rearrangement joins TRBV20-1 to TRBJ2-1, with 14 bases aligning to TRBD2. Per germline, CDR1 DFQATT and CDR2 SNEGSKA (reference sequence). J was trimmed by 6 bases and V by 2 bases; bases with no gene match: 6. The CDR3 spans 16 residues.

This clonotype was seen many times. The rearrangement uses TRBV27 and TRBJ1-1; D ambiguous. Germline V CDR1 and CDR2: MNHEY, SMNVEV (reference sequence). The CDR3 spans 11 residues. The V end was cut by 6 bases, the J end by 1 base, with 3 bases between. For the CDR3, the DNA is TGTGCCAGCAGAAAGAACACTGAAGCTTTCTTT. It encodes CASRKNTEAFF.

This clonotype occurred a few times. V usage is TRBV12-3 or TRBV12-4 and J usage is TRBJ2-5; TRBD2 might be the D (5 bases). Trimming removed 4 bases at V and 5 bases at J, with 11 bases between. This CDR3 is 13 amino acids long. The CDR3 sequence: CASSWTVRETQYF. The CDR3 bases are TGTGCCAGCAGTTGGACTGTCCGGGAGACCCAGTACTTC.

The CDR3: CSARDSRASLAASSYEQYF. CDR3 coding DNA: TGCAGTGCTAGAGACTCCCGGGCCTCACTAGCCGCCAGCTCCTACGAGCAGTACTTC. The chain combines TRBV20-1 with TRBJ2-7, with TRBD2 as a possible D gene (6 bases). The CDR3 sequence is 19 residues long. The germline gives CDR1 DFQATT, CDR2 SNEGSKA (reference sequence). V lost 0 bases to trimming and J lost 0 bases, with 24 bases between them.

The sample holds one count of this clonotype. The chain recombines TRBV24-1 with TRBJ2-1; TRBD2 aligns across 10 bases. Trimming cost V 3 bases and J 5 bases; bases outside gene matches: 3. This CDR3 has 15 residues. In germline, CDR1 is KGHDR, CDR2 SFDVKD. In DNA form, the CDR3 reads TGTGCCACCAGTGATATCCTAGCGGGAGACAATGAGCAGTTCTTC. This sequence encodes CATSDILAGDNEQFF.

The J gene is TRBJ2-7, the V gene TRBV5-1; possible D gene TRBD1, 5 bases. CDR1 and CDR2 (germline): SGHRS, YFSETQ. Trimming left V 0 bases short and J 5 bases short, with 12 bases between. The CDR3 length is 14 residues. The CDR3 reads CASSLGRVSDEQYF. The CDR3 nucleotides read TGCGCCAGCAGCTTGGGCAGGGTGTCCGACGAGCAGTACTTC.

V and J are TRBV20-1 and TRBJ2-1; D ambiguous. Germline V gives CDR1 DFQATT, CDR2 SNEGSKA (reference sequence). This CDR3 is 14 amino acids long. V was trimmed by 1 base and J by 0 bases, leaving 7 bases between them. The CDR3 coding sequence is TGCAGTGCTAGAGGGGCTAGCTCCTACAATGAGCAGTTCTTC. It is translated as CSARGASSYNEQFF.